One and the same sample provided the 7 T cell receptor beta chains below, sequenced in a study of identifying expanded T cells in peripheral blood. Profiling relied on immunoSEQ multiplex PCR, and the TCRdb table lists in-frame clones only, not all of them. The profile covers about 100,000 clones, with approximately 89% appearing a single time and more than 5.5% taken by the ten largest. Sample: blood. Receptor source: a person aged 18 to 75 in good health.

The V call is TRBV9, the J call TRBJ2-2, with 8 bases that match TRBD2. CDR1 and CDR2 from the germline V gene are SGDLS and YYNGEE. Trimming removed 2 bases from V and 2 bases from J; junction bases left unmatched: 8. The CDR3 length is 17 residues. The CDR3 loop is CASSVYSGTSNTGELFF. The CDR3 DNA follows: TGTGCCAGCAGCGTTTACTCCGGGACTAGTAACACCGGGGAGCTGTTTTTT.

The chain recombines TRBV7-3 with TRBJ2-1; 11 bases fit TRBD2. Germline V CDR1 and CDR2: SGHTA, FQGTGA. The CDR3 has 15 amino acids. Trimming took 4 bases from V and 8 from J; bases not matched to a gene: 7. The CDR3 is CASSSPTSGKYEQFF. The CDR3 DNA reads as TGTGCCAGCAGCTCCCCGACTAGCGGGAAATATGAGCAGTTCTTC.

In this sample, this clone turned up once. CDR3 in DNA: TGTGCCAGCAGCGTAGGGAAAGATTCGGGCAATCAGCCCCAGCATTTT. This sequence encodes CASSVGKDSGNQPQHF. This rearrangement joins TRBV9 to TRBJ1-5; no reliable D call. V shed 0 bases and J shed 2 bases, with 12 bases lying between them. The CDR3 sequence is 16 residues long. The germline V gene has CDR1 SGDLS and CDR2 YYNGEE. The full variable domain, completed using reference TRBV9 and TRBJ1-5, is DSGVTQTPKHLITATGQRVTLRCSPRSGDLSVYWYQQSLDQGLQFLIQYYNGEERAKGNILERFSAQQFPDLHSELNLSSLELGDSALYFCASSVGKDSGNQPQHFGDGTRLSIL.

Here the CDR3 reads CASRESQGIGEAFF. The CDR3 coding sequence is TGTGCCAGCAGGGAATCACAGGGTATAGGGGAAGCTTTCTTT. The rearrangement joins TRBV7-9 to TRBJ1-1; D might be TRBD1 (6 bases). CDR3 length: 14 amino acids. The V end lost 6 bases, the J end lost 8 bases, and 19 bases lay between the germline ends. The V gene's germline CDR1 is SEHNR and CDR2 FQNEAQ (reference sequence). Drawing the rest from reference TRBV7-9 and TRBJ1-1, the complete variable domain is DTGVSQNPRHKITKRGQNVTFRCDPISEHNRLYWYRQTLGQGPEFLTYFQNEAQLEKSRLLSDRFSAERPKGSFSTLEIQRTEQGDSAMYLCASRESQGIGEAFFGQGTRLTVV.

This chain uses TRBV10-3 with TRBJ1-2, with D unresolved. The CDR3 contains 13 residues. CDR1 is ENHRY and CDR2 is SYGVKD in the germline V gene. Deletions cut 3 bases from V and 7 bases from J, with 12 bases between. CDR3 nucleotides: TGTGCCATCAGTGAATGGACCGCATCTGGCTACACCTTC. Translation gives CAISEWTASGYTF.

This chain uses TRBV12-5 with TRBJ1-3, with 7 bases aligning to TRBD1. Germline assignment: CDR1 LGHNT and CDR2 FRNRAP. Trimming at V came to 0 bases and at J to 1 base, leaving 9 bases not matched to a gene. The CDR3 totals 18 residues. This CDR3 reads CASGLVLRQGKSGNTIYF. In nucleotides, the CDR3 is TGTGCTAGTGGTTTGGTATTGAGACAGGGAAAATCTGGAAACACCATATATTTT. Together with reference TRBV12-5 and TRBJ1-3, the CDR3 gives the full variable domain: DARVTQTPRHKVTEMGQEVTMRCQPILGHNTVFWYRQTMMQGLELLAYFRNRAPLDDSGMPKDRFSAEMPDATLATLKIQPSEPRDSAVYFCASGLVLRQGKSGNTIYFGEGSWLTVV.

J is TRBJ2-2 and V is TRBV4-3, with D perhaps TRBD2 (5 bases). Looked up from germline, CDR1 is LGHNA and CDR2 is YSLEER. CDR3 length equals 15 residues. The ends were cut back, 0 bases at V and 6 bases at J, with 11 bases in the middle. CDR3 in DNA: TGCGCCAGCAGCCAAGATCGAGGAGGAGCCGGGGAGCTGTTTTTT. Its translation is CASSQDRGGAGELFF.